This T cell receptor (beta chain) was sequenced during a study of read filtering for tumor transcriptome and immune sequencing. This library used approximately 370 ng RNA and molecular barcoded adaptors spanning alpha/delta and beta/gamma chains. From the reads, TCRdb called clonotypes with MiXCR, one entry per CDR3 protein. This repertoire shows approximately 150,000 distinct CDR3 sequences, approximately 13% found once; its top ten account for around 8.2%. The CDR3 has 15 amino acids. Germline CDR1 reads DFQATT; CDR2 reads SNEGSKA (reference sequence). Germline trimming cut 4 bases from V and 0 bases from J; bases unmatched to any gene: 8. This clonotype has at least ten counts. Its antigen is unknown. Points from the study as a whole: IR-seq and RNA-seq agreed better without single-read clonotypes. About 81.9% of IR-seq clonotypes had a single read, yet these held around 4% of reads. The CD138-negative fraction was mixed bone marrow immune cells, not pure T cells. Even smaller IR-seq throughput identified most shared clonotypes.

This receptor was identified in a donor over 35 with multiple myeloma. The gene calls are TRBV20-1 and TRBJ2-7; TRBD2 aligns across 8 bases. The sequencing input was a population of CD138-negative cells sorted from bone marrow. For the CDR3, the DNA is TGCAGTGCTAACCGCCTAGCGGGCGTCTCCTACGAGCAGTACTTC. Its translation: CSANRLAGVSYEQYF.